Following are 18 T cell receptor beta chains from one sample sequenced in a study of identical twins. TCRdb itself ran the 5' RACE reads through MiXCR, one entry per CDR3 protein. The sample lists around 480,000 distinct CDR3 sequences; 12% to 15% were seen once. The same data also went into a second study, on yellow fever vaccine responses in identical twins.

Sequenced material: CD4+ T cells sorted from blood. The receptors shown here come from a young woman in good health.

This clonotype occurred a few times. V gene TRBV6-6 combines with J gene TRBJ2-1, with no clear D. CDR1 MNHNY and CDR2 SVGAGI come from the germline V gene (reference sequence). This CDR3 has 13 residues. Trimming cost V 1 base and J 5 bases, with 6 bases left between them. The CDR3 sequence is CASSYFADNEQFF. In DNA, the CDR3 is TGTGCCAGCAGTTACTTTGCGGACAATGAGCAGTTCTTC.

There are a few counts of this clonotype. The genes are TRBV29-1 and TRBJ2-1; D remains ambiguous. CDR1 and CDR2 (germline): SQVTM, ANQGSEA. This CDR3 is built from 12 residues. V dropped 3 bases and J dropped 7 bases, with 10 bases sitting between them. As DNA, the CDR3 is TGCAGCGTTGACCCCAGAAGGAATGAGCAGTTCTTC. Translated, it gives CSVDPRRNEQFF.

The genes are TRBV7-2 and TRBJ2-1, with D maybe TRBD2 (6 bases). CDR3 length: 15 amino acids. Per the germline V gene, CDR1 is SGHTA and CDR2 is FQGNSA. Trimming stripped 5 bases from V and 9 bases from J, with 20 bases between. The CDR3 DNA is TGTGCCAGCAGCCCCCGGGACTGGGCGAGGAGTGAGCAGTTCTTC. This codes for CASSPRDWARSEQFF.

The chain employs TRBV18 and TRBJ2-3, with 8 bases identical to TRBD2. J gave up 8 bases and V 0 bases, and 4 bases lay outside the gene matches. From germline, CDR1 is KGHSH and CDR2 LQKENI. The CDR3 runs 14 residues. The CDR3 spells CASSPPAGVVTQYF. The CDR3 DNA reads TGTGCCAGCTCACCACCAGCGGGGGTAGTTACGCAGTATTTT. Full variable domain (missing parts from reference TRBV18 and TRBJ2-3): NAGVMQNPRHLVRRRGQEARLRCSPMKGHSHVYWYRQLPEEGLKFMVYLQKENIIDESGMPKERFSAEFPKEGPSILRIQQVVRGDSAAYFCASSPPAGVVTQYFGPGTRLTVL.

The table lists this clonotype with a few counts. The rearrangement joins TRBV11-2 to TRBJ2-6; D unresolved. From germline, CDR1 is SGHAT and CDR2 FQNNGV. The CDR3 loop spans 17 amino acids. Trimming cost V 1 base and J 1 base, with 11 bases left between them. CDR3 protein: CASSLGTAKSGANVLTF. The CDR3 nucleotides are TGTGCCAGCAGCTTAGGAACAGCAAAGTCTGGGGCCAACGTCCTGACTTTC.

This rearrangement joins TRBV20-1 to TRBJ2-7; no reliable D call. This CDR3 region has 15 residues. V shed 6 bases and J shed 3 bases, with 21 bases lying between them. Germline CDR1 and CDR2: DFQATT and SNEGSKA (reference sequence). CDR3 in DNA: TGCAGTGCAACTGACGGCACGAGACTCTACTACGAGCAGTACTTC. Translating it yields CSATDGTRLYYEQYF.

V and J are TRBV5-1 and TRBJ2-5; a weak D match, TRBD1 (5 bases). Germline CDR1 SGHRS, CDR2 YFSETQ. This CDR3 is 13 amino acids long. V gave up 3 bases and J gave up 10 bases, with 16 bases separating them. CDR3: CASSWTPLGDQYF. The CDR3 region has the DNA TGCGCCAGCAGCTGGACACCTCTTGGTGACCAGTACTTC.

This clonotype was seen repeatedly, ten times or more. V gene TRBV12-3 or TRBV12-4 combines with J gene TRBJ1-1; no clear D. V dropped 2 bases and J dropped 1 base, with 5 bases sitting between them. The length of the CDR3 is 13 residues. The CDR3 spells CASSLQANTEAFF. In DNA, the CDR3 is TGTGCCAGCAGTTTACAGGCGAACACTGAAGCTTTCTTT.

V and J are TRBV6-6 and TRBJ2-5, with TRBD1 identical over 7 bases. Trimming took 10 bases from V and 3 from J; bases not matched to a gene: 5. The CDR3 runs 12 residues. Germline CDR1 is MNHNY and CDR2 is SVGAGI (reference sequence). The CDR3 DNA is TGTGCCACCGAGGACAGGAAAGAGACCCAGTACTTC. It yields the protein CATEDRKETQYF.

CDR3 DNA: TGTGCCTGGAGTGACCCGGGACAGGACTACGAGCAGTACTTC. The encoded protein is CAWSDPGQDYEQYF. The J gene is TRBJ2-7, the V gene TRBV30, with 8 bases lining up with TRBD1. CDR1 is GTSNPN, CDR2 SVGIG, per germline (reference sequence). The CDR3 length is 14 residues. The V gene end was trimmed by 1 base and the J gene end by 3 bases; junction bases not matched to a gene: 5.

The chain couples TRBV10-3 to TRBJ2-1, with TRBD2 matching 7 bases. V was clipped by 8 bases and J by 4 bases; unmatched bases: 11. CDR3 length: 15 amino acids. Germline CDR1 is ENHRY and CDR2 is SYGVKD. CDR3: CAIGVASGTYNEQFF. The CDR3 coding sequence is TGTGCCATCGGGGTGGCTAGCGGAACTTACAATGAGCAGTTCTTC.

This chain joins TRBV12-3 or TRBV12-4 and TRBJ2-1, with 7 bases lining up with TRBD1. The CDR3 covers 14 residues. V was pared by 3 bases and J by 15 bases, with 14 bases of the junction left unmatched. The CDR3 loop is CASSLAYEGARRFF. CDR3 coding DNA: TGTGCCAGCAGTTTGGCGTATGAGGGGGCGCGTCGGTTCTTC.

The table lists this clonotype with many counts. The V and J genes are TRBV29-1 and TRBJ2-5, with TRBD2 matching over 7 bases. This CDR3 has 14 amino acids. V lost 1 base, J lost 0 bases, and 2 bases stayed unmatched. Germline lookup yields CDR1 SQVTM and CDR2 ANQGSEA. The CDR3 DNA sequence: TGCAGCGTTGAAGGAGCGGGGTACCAAGAGACCCAGTACTTC. This codes for CSVEGAGYQETQYF.

Ten or more counts support this clonotype. The chain employs TRBV20-1 and TRBJ2-3; D may correspond to TRBD1 or TRBD2 (5 bases each). The CDR3 spans 15 residues. The germline V gene has CDR1 DFQATT and CDR2 SNEGSKA (reference sequence). Trimming took off 3 bases at V and 3 bases at J, with 16 bases between the two ends. DNA for the CDR3: TGCAGTGCTAGCCCCGTGGTAGAGGGGACAGATACGCAGTATTTT. Its protein product is CSASPVVEGTDTQYF.

The chain is built from TRBV2 and TRBJ2-2; TRBD1 matches 8 bases. V gave up 9 bases and J gave up 0 bases; unmatched junction bases: 3. The CDR3 consists of 14 residues. CDR1 is SNHLY and CDR2 is FYNNEI in the germline V gene. The CDR3 here is CARSGGANTGELFF. Written as DNA, the CDR3 is TGTGCCAGGTCAGGGGGCGCGAACACCGGGGAGCTGTTTTTT.

This chain connects TRBV28 to TRBJ2-7; 7 nucleotides agree with TRBD1. CDR1 and CDR2 from the germline V gene are MDHEN and SYDVKM. V was pared by 5 bases and J by 5 bases, with 12 bases of the junction left unmatched. The CDR3 runs 15 residues. CDR3 residues: CASSQTGTVNHEQYF. CDR3 nucleotide sequence: TGTGCCAGCAGTCAAACCGGGACAGTTAACCACGAGCAGTACTTC. The full variable domain, rest sourced from reference TRBV28 and TRBJ2-7, is DVKVTQSSRYLVKRTGEKVFLECVQDMDHENMFWYRQDPGLGLRLIYFSYDVKMKEKGDIPEGYSVSREKKERFSLILESASTNQTSMYLCASSQTGTVNHEQYFGPGTRLTVT.

Only a few counts were recorded for this clonotype. This chain uses TRBV6-2 or TRBV6-3 with TRBJ1-5; perhaps TRBD1 as D (6 bases). Germline lookup yields CDR1 MNHEY and CDR2 SVGEGT. The ends were cut back, 5 bases at V and 5 bases at J, with 13 bases in the middle. CDR3 length: 14 residues. CDR3 amino acids: CASSKTGMDQPQHF. The CDR3 DNA follows: TGTGCCAGCAGTAAAACAGGGATGGATCAGCCCCAGCATTTT.

There are a few counts of this clonotype. The rearrangement links TRBV6-5 to TRBJ1-1, with TRBD1 identical over 8 bases. Germline V gives CDR1 MNHEY, CDR2 SVGAGI. Germline trimming cut 2 bases from V and 1 base from J; bases unmatched to any gene: 3. This CDR3 comprises 15 residues. This CDR3 is CASSYGTGANTEAFF. CDR3 DNA sequence: TGTGCCAGCAGTTACGGGACAGGAGCGAACACTGAAGCTTTCTTT.